Following are 18 T cell receptor beta chains from one sample sequenced in a study of beta chain features in type 1 diabetes. Findings and limits, study-wide: Within each of all four CD4+ subsets, Type 1 diabetes patients had TCRB CDR3s that were moderately but significantly shorter.

Sequencing targeted expressed TCRB transcripts, as all isolated RNA had been reverse transcribed. Sequencing used immunoSEQ multiplex PCR; TCRdb keeps in-frame clones, though not all of them. The table records around 710,000 clones, 12% of them present only once. The antigens of these receptors remain unknown. The sample taken for sequencing was naive CD4+ T cells from blood. The source of these receptors is a man aged 25-45 years with type 1 diabetes.

This clone was recorded a few times. This sequence joins TRBV7-2 and TRBJ1-5, with TRBD1 as a possible D gene (6 bases). There are 14 residues in the CDR3. Trimming removed 6 bases from V and 9 bases from J, with 18 bases in between. Germline V gene sequence: CDR1 SGHTA, CDR2 FQGNSA. CDR3 DNA: TGTGCCAGCAGTTACCGGGACATCGTTCGGCCCCAGCATTTT. Amino acid sequence: CASSYRDIVRPQHF.

This clone was observed a handful of times. The gene calls are TRBV6-6 and TRBJ1-4, with a weak D call TRBD1 (5 bases). The CDR3 spans 16 residues. Germline values: CDR1 MNHNY, CDR2 SVGAGI (reference sequence). Trimming pared 8 bases from V and 8 bases from J, leaving 24 bases between. CDR3 coding DNA: TGTGCCAGCCGCACGGGAGGGGAGACCCTCGGAGAAAAACTGTTTTTT. It codes for CASRTGGETLGEKLFF.

This clone appeared a single time. This chain links TRBV30 with TRBJ1-5, with D uncertain. Germline V gives CDR1 GTSNPN, CDR2 SVGIG (reference sequence). The CDR3 is made up of 14 amino acids. Trimming cost V 6 bases and J 2 bases, with 14 bases left between them. In DNA, the CDR3 is TGTGCCTGCCAAAGGCCGCTCGGCAATCAGCCCCAGCATTTT. The encoded protein is CACQRPLGNQPQHF.

This clone has just a few counts. The chain is built from TRBV7-7 and TRBJ2-1; D is unclear. The V gene lost 5 bases and the J gene lost 0 bases, with 11 bases spanning the gap. Germline values: CDR1 SSHAT, CDR2 FNYEAQ (reference sequence). The CDR3 consists of 15 residues. The CDR3 DNA is TGTGCCAGCAGCACCGACACGAGCTCCTACAATGAGCAGTTCTTC. Protein sequence: CASSTDTSSYNEQFF. The variable domain in full, with the rest retrieved from reference TRBV7-7 and TRBJ2-1, is GAGVSQSPRYKVTKRGQDVTLRCDPISSHATLYWYQQALGQGPEFLTYFNYEAQPDKSGLPSDRFSAERPEGSISTLTIQRTEQRDSAMYRCASSTDTSSYNEQFFGPGTRLTVL.

This clone was seen more than once but under ten times. The chain employs TRBV6-5 and TRBJ1-4; 7 bases are a match to TRBD1. The junction had 6 bases not matched to a gene; V was cut back by 6 bases and J by 5 bases. This CDR3 spans 14 amino acids. Germline V gene lookup returns CDR1 MNHEY and CDR2 SVGAGI. CDR3 sequence: CASSQGQRNEKLFF. CDR3 coding DNA: TGTGCCAGCAGCCAGGGACAGCGGAATGAAAAACTGTTTTTT.

J is TRBJ2-7 and V is TRBV9, with 8 bases matching TRBD1. This CDR3 comprises 13 residues. Trimming took 3 bases from V and 7 from J; bases not matched to a gene: 6. Germline lookup yields CDR1 SGDLS and CDR2 YYNGEE. Here the CDR3 reads CASSATGDFEQYF. The CDR3 DNA sequence: TGTGCCAGCAGCGCGACAGGGGATTTTGAGCAGTACTTC.

This clone was seen a handful of times. The chain links TRBV10-3 to TRBJ1-4, with TRBD1 identical over 7 bases. V lost 5 bases and J lost 3; bases outside the gene matches: 3. Germline V gene sequence: CDR1 ENHRY, CDR2 SYGVKD. The CDR3 extends over 14 amino acids. The CDR3 nucleotides read TGTGCCATCAGTACAGGGGTTGCTAATGAAAAACTGTTTTTT. It yields the protein CAISTGVANEKLFF.

The chain recombines TRBV29-1 with TRBJ1-2; perhaps TRBD1 as D (5 bases). CDR3 length equals 13 residues. V was clipped by 3 bases and J by 2 bases, with 10 bases between them. From germline, CDR1 is SQVTM and CDR2 ANQGSEA. The CDR3 reads CSVESDSNYGYTF. The CDR3 region has the DNA TGCAGCGTTGAGAGCGACAGCAACTATGGCTACACCTTC.

The chain employs TRBV14 and TRBJ1-1; 7 positions agree with TRBD1. The germline V gene encodes CDR1 SGHDN and CDR2 FVKESK. Unmatched junction bases numbered 24, after V lost 0 bases and J lost 5 bases. The CDR3 consists of 21 residues. The CDR3 sequence is CASSQDPFWTGGRSVRTEAFF. CDR3 sequence (DNA): TGTGCCAGCAGCCAAGACCCCTTCTGGACAGGCGGTAGATCGGTGAGGACTGAAGCTTTCTTT.

This chain connects TRBV19 to TRBJ2-1, with D perhaps given as TRBD1 or TRBD2 (6 bases each). The CDR3 loop spans 14 amino acids. Germline loops: CDR1 LNHDA, CDR2 SQIVND (reference sequence). Trimming removed 1 base from V and 6 bases from J, with 10 bases in between. This chain's CDR3 is CASSIGGGGNEQFF. In nucleotides, the CDR3 is TGTGCCAGTAGTATAGGAGGAGGGGGCAATGAGCAGTTCTTC.

V is TRBV4-3 and J is TRBJ1-1, with a possible D match to TRBD1 (6 bases). V was shortened by 0 bases and J by 11 bases, with 16 bases between the two germline ends. Germline CDR1 reads LGHNA; CDR2 reads YSLEER. This CDR3 comprises 14 residues. The CDR3 protein is CASSQDHWGRAAFF. Here the CDR3 DNA reads TGCGCCAGCAGCCAAGATCATTGGGGGCGGGCGGCTTTCTTT.

This clone was found a few times. In the same sample, other DNA sequences code for this CDR3. The chain uses TRBV19 and TRBJ2-1; no firm D call. The CDR3 runs to 11 residues. Trimming took 3 bases from V and 7 from J, leaving 4 bases between them. Germline lookup yields CDR1 LNHDA and CDR2 SQIVND (reference sequence). DNA of the CDR3: TGTGCCAGTAGTATCAGGAATGAGCAGTTCTTC. This sequence encodes CASSIRNEQFF.

This rearrangement joins TRBV4-3 to TRBJ2-7, with D perhaps matching TRBD2 (5 bases). V was pared by 0 bases and J by 4 bases, with 28 bases between. This CDR3 spans 20 amino acids. Germline assignment: CDR1 LGHNA and CDR2 YSLEER. CDR3 sequence: CASSQDGWGDKGPRGYEQYF. The CDR3 nucleotides read TGCGCCAGCAGCCAAGATGGGTGGGGAGACAAGGGTCCCCGGGGTTACGAGCAGTACTTC.

This clone was seen a handful of times. The rearrangement links TRBV5-1 to TRBJ2-3; 7 bases line up with TRBD1. The CDR3 extends over 15 amino acids. The germline CDR1 and CDR2 sequences are SGHRS and YFSETQ. V was pared by 0 bases and J by 4 bases, with 5 bases of the junction left unmatched. CDR3 nucleotides: TGCGCCAGCAGCTTGGATGGACAGGACTCAGATACGCAGTATTTT. It encodes CASSLDGQDSDTQYF.

The genes are TRBV5-4 and TRBJ2-1; TRBD1 might be the D (7 bases). Trimming stripped 5 bases from V and 8 bases from J, with 20 bases between. The CDR3 is made up of 15 amino acids. Germline CDR1 SGHNT, CDR2 YYREEE (reference sequence). CDR3 region: CASRPGQIRRDEQFF. CDR3 nucleotide sequence: TGTGCCAGCAGGCCGGGACAGATCCGGAGGGATGAGCAGTTCTTC.

The chain links TRBV5-1 to TRBJ2-7; D is ambiguous. Germline CDR1 and CDR2: SGHRS and YFSETQ. This CDR3 contains 14 residues. The V end was cut by 0 bases, the J end by 7 bases, with 14 bases between. CDR3 sequence reads: CASSLAQEHGEQYF. The CDR3 nucleotides read TGCGCCAGCAGCTTGGCTCAGGAGCATGGGGAGCAGTACTTC.

This clone was seen only a few times. The CDR3 loop reads CASSSHTGTYYEQYF. DNA of the CDR3: TGTGCCAGCAGTTCCCATACGGGGACCTACTACGAGCAGTACTTC. The V gene is TRBV28, the J gene TRBJ2-7, with D perhaps being TRBD1 or TRBD2 (5 bases each). This CDR3 spans 15 amino acids. Germline CDR1 MDHEN, CDR2 SYDVKM. V was pared by 4 bases and J by 3 bases, with 16 bases between.

This clone was observed a handful of times. The chain uses TRBV20-1 and TRBJ1-1, with D maybe TRBD1 (5 bases). V lost 5 bases, J lost 10 bases, and 14 bases lay in between. The CDR3 covers 11 residues. Looked up from germline, CDR1 is DFQATT and CDR2 is SNEGSKA (reference sequence). The CDR3 DNA reads TGCAGTGCTGGGGGTGACGGGGGAGCTTTCTTT. Translated, it gives CSAGGDGGAFF.